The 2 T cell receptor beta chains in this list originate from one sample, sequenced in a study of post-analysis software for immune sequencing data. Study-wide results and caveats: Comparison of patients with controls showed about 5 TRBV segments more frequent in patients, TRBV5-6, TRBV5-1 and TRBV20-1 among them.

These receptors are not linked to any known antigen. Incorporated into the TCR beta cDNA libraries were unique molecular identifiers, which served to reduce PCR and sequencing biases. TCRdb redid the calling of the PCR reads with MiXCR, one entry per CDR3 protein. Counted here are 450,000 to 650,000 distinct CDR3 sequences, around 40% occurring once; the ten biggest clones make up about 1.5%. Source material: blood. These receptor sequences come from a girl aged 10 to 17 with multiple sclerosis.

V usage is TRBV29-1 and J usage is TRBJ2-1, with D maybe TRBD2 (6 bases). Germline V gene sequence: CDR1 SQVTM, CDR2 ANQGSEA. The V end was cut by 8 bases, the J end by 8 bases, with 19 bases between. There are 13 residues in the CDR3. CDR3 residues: CSSTPMWGDEQFF. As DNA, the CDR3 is TGCAGCTCTACCCCGATGTGGGGGGATGAGCAGTTCTTC.

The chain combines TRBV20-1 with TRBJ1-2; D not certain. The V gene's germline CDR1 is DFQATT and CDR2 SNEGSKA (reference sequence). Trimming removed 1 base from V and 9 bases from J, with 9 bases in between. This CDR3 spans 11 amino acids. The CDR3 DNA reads TGCAGTGCTAGAGCCCCGGGAAGCTACACCTTC. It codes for CSARAPGSYTF.